This is a list of T cell receptor beta chains from one sample in a study of graft-versus-host responses after intestinal transplantation. Their target antigens are unknown. Measured with immunoSEQ multiplex PCR; TCRdb has only the in-frame clones, and not every one. The sample has 75,000 to 100,000 clones; around 93% are singletons. This sample comprised unstimulated CD8+ T cells sorted from spleen or lymph node cells, obtained before intestinal transplant. All receptors come from a human donor who received an intestinal transplant. Both conserved end residues are part of each CDR3. The D gene is left open where the match is weak. Only some rows state a clone size, as once, few, many or a class for expanded clones.

D gene	V gene	clone size	J gene	CDR3 protein	CDR3 DNA
TRBD1	TRBV12-5	NA	TRBJ2-2	CASGLATDPNRGPTGELFF	TGTGCTAGTGGTTTGGCTACTGACCCCAACAGGGGGCCCACCGGGGAGCTGTTTTTT
NA	TRBV7-9	NA	TRBJ2-7	CASSLVGASYEQYF	TGTGCCAGCAGCTTGGTAGGGGCCTCCTACGAGCAGTACTTC
NA	TRBV21-1	NA	TRBJ2-7	CASSAPQGWDEQYF	TGTGCCAGCAGCGCCCCACAGGGTTGGGACGAGCAGTACTTC
NA	TRBV19	NA	TRBJ1-5	CASVGGNQPQHF	TGTGCCAGTGTGGGCGGCAATCAGCCCCAGCATTTT
TRBD2	TRBV11-2	NA	TRBJ2-1	CATTRLAGGNEQFF	TGTGCCACCACCCGACTAGCGGGAGGGAATGAGCAGTTCTTC
NA	TRBV19	NA	TRBJ1-2	CASSTLLPDTSWWGYTF	TGTGCCAGTAGTACCCTTTTACCGGACACCTCCTGGTGGGGCTACACCTTC
TRBD1	TRBV13	NA	TRBJ2-5	CASSYPGQGSETQYF	TGTGCCAGCAGCTACCCCGGACAGGGTTCGGAGACCCAGTACTTC
NA	TRBV29-1	NA	TRBJ1-4	CSVQEVSNEKLFF	TGCAGCGTGCAGGAGGTATCTAATGAAAAACTGTTTTTT
TRBD1	TRBV7-2	NA	TRBJ2-3	CASSSADRDADTQYF	TGTGCCAGCAGCTCCGCGGACAGGGATGCAGATACGCAGTATTTT
TRBD1	TRBV6-1	NA	TRBJ1-1	CASSEATGMNTEAFF	TGTGCCAGCAGTGAAGCGACAGGGATGAACACTGAAGCTTTCTTT
NA	TRBV13	NA	TRBJ1-2	CASSPSQGGYTF	TGTGCCAGCAGCCCCTCCCAGGGCGGCTACACCTTC
TRBD1	TRBV7-6	once	TRBJ1-3	CASSLTFPGGSGNTIYF	TGTGCCAGCAGCTTAACCTTCCCAGGGGGCAGTGGAAACACCATATATTTT
TRBD2	TRBV5-4	NA	TRBJ2-1	CASRTGGPNNEQFF	TGTGCCAGCAGGACGGGGGGGCCTAACAATGAGCAGTTCTTC
NA	TRBV6-1	NA	TRBJ2-7	CASSDSRISSYEQYF	TGTGCCAGCAGTGATTCTAGGATCTCCTCCTACGAGCAGTACTTC
NA	TRBV7-2	NA	TRBJ1-2	CASSLGQSGYTF	TGTGCCAGCAGCTTAGGACAGTCGGGCTACACCTTC
NA	TRBV30	NA	TRBJ1-2	CAWNGQPWDYGYTF	TGTGCCTGGAACGGACAGCCCTGGGACTATGGCTACACCTTC
TRBD2	TRBV27	NA	TRBJ2-1	CASSLWGGSSYNEQFF	TGTGCCAGCAGTTTATGGGGGGGGAGCTCCTACAATGAGCAGTTCTTC
NA	TRBV28	NA	TRBJ1-2	CASSWQGGYGYTF	TGTGCCAGCAGTTGGCAGGGAGGTTATGGCTACACCTTC
TRBD1	TRBV5-6	NA	TRBJ2-7	CASSSRDRGYEQYF	TGTGCCAGCAGCAGCCGGGACAGGGGGTACGAGCAGTACTTC